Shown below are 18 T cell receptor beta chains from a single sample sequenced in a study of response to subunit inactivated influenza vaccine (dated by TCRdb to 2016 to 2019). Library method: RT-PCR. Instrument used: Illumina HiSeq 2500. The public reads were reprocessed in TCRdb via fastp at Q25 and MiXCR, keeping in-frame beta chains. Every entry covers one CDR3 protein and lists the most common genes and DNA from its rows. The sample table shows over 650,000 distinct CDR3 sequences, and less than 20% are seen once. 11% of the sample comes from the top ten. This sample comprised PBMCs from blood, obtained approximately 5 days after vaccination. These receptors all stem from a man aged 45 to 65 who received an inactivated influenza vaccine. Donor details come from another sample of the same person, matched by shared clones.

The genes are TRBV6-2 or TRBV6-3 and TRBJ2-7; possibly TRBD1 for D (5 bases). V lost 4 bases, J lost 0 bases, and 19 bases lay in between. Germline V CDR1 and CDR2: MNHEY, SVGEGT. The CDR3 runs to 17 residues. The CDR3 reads CASSSLADRALSYEQYF. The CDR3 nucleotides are TGTGCCAGCAGTTCCCTCGCCGACAGAGCTCTCTCCTACGAGCAGTACTTC.

CDR3 sequence: CASYPRDKGKTQYF. The CDR3 DNA is TGTGCCAGCTACCCTCGGGACAAAGGGAAGACCCAGTACTTC. This sequence joins TRBV18 and TRBJ2-5; the D gene is possibly TRBD1 (6 bases). The germline CDR1 and CDR2 sequences are KGHSH and LQKENI. The CDR3 contains 14 residues. The ends were cut back, 7 bases at V and 6 bases at J, with 18 bases in the middle.

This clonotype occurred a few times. The CDR3 nucleotides read TGCAGTGCCAACAGGGGCCAAAGGGGAAACACCATATATTTT. Its protein product is CSANRGQRGNTIYF. The V call is TRBV20-1, the J call TRBJ1-3; 7 bases match TRBD1. The ends lost 6 bases at V and 4 bases at J; junction bases unmatched: 9. The CDR3 is 14 amino acids. Germline CDR1 is DFQATT and CDR2 is SNEGSKA (reference sequence).

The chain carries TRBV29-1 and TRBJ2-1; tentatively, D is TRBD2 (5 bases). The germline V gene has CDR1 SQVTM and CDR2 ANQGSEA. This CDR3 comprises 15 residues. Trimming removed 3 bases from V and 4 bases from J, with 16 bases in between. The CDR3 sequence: CSVDPPAGRYNEQFF. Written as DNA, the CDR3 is TGCAGCGTTGATCCCCCGGCGGGCAGGTACAATGAGCAGTTCTTC.

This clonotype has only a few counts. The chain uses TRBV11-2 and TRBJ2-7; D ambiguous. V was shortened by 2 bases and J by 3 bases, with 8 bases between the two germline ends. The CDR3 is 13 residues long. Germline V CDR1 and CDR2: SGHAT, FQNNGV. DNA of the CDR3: TGTGCCAGCAGCTTAAGGTCAGGCTACGAGCAGTACTTC. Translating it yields CASSLRSGYEQYF.

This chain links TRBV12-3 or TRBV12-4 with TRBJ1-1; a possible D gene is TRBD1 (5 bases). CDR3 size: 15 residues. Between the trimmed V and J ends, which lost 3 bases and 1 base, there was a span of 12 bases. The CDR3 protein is CASSFPRVGNTEAFF. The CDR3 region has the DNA TGTGCCAGCAGTTTCCCCAGGGTCGGGAACACTGAAGCTTTCTTT.

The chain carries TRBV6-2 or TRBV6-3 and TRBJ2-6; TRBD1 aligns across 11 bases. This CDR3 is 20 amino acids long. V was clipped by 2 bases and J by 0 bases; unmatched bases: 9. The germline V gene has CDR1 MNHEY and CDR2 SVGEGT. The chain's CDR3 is CASSYPGQGARYSGANVLTF. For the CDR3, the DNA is TGTGCCAGCAGTTACCCCGGACAGGGGGCGAGGTACTCTGGGGCCAACGTCCTGACTTTC.

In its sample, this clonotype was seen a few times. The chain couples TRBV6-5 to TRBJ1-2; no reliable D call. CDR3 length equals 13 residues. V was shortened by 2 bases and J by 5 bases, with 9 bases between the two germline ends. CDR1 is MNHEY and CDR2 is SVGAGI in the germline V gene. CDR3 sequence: CASSYMTAYGYTF. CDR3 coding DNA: TGTGCCAGCAGTTACATGACGGCTTATGGCTACACCTTC.

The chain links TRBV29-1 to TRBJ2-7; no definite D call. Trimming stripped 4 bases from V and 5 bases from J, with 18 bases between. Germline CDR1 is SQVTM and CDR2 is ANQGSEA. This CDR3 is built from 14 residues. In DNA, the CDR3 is TGCAGCGTTGCTCCACGACTTAATCGCCACGAGCAGTACTTC. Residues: CSVAPRLNRHEQYF.

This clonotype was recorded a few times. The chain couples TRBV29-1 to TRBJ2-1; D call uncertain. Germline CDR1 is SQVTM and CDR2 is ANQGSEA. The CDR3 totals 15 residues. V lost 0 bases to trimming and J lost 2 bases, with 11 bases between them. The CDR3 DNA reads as TGCAGCGTTGAAGATCTCGACGGAACCTACAATGAGCAGTTCTTC. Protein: CSVEDLDGTYNEQFF.

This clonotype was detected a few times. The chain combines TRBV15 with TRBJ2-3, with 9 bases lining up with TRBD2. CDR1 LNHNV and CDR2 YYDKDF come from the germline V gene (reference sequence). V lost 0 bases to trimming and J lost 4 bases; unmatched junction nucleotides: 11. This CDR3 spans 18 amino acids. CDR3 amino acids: CATSRDLGLAGNPDTQYF. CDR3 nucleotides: TGTGCCACCAGCAGAGATCTAGGTCTAGCGGGGAACCCAGATACGCAGTATTTT.

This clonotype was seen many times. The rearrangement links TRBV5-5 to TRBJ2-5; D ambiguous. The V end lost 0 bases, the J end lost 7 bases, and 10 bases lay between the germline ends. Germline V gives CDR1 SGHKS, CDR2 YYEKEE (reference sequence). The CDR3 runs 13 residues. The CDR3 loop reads CASSLDSTWTQYF. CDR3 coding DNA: TGTGCCAGCAGCTTGGACAGTACTTGGACCCAGTACTTC.

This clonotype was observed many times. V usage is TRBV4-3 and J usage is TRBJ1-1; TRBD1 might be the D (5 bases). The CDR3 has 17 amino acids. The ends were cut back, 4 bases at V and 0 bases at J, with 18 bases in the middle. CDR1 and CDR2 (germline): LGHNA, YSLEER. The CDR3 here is CASSPMGDLKMNTEAFF. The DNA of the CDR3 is TGCGCCAGCAGCCCAATGGGGGACCTTAAAATGAACACTGAAGCTTTCTTT.

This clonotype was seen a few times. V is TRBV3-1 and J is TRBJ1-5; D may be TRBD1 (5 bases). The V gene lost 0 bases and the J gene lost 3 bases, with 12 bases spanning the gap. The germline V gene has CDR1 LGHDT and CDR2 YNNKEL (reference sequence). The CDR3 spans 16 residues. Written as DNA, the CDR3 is TGTGCCAGCAGCCAAGAATTAACAGGCGCCAATCAGCCCCAGCATTTT. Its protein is CASSQELTGANQPQHF. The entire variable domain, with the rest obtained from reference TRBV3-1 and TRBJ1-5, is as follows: DTAVSQTPKYLVTQMGNDKSIKCEQNLGHDTMYWYKQDSKKFLKIMFSYNNKELIINETVPNRFSPKSPDKAHLNLHINSLELGDSAVYFCASSQELTGANQPQHFGDGTRLSIL.

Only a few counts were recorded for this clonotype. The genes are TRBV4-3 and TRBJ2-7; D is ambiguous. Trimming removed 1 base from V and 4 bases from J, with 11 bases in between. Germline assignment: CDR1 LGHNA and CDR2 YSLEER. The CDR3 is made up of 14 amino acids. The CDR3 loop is CASSQGAVGYEQYF. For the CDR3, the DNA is TGCGCCAGCAGCCAAGGTGCCGTAGGGTACGAGCAGTACTTC.

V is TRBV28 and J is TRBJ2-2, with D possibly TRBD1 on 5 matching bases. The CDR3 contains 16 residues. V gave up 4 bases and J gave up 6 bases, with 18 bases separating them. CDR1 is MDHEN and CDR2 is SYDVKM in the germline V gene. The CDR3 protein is CASSSFPGFGAGELFF. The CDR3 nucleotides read TGTGCCAGCAGTTCATTCCCAGGGTTCGGTGCCGGGGAGCTGTTTTTT.

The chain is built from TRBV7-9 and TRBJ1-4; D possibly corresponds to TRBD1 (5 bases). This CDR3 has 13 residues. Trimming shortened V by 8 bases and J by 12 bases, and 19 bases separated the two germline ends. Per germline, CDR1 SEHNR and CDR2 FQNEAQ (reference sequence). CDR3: CASQPTLGEELFF. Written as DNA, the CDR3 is TGTGCCAGCCAGCCGACCCTGGGGGAAGAACTGTTTTTT.

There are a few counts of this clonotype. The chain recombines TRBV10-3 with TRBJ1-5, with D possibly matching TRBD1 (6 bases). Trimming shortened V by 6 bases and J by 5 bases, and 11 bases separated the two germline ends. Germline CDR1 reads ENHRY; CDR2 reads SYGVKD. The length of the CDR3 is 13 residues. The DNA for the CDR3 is TGTGCCATCAGGGACAGAGAGGATCAGCCCCAGCATTTT. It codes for CAIRDREDQPQHF.